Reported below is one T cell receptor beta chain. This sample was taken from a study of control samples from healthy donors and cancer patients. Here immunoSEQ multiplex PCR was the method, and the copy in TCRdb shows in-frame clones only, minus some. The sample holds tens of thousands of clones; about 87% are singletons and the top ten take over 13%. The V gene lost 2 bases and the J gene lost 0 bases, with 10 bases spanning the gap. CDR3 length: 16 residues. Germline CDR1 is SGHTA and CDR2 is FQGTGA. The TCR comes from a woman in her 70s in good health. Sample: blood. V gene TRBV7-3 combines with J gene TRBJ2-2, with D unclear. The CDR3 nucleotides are TGTGCCAGCAGCTTAGGAACGGGCCCGAACACCGGGGAGCTGTTTTTT. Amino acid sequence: CASSLGTGPNTGELFF. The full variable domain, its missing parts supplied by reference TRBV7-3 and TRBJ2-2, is GAGVSQTPSNKVTEKGKYVELRCDPISGHTALYWYRQSLGQGPEFLIYFQGTGAADDSGLPNDRFFAVRPEGSVSTLKIQRTERGDSAVYLCASSLGTGPNTGELFFGEGSRLTVL.